This is a list of T cell receptor beta chains from one sample in a study of shared clonotypes between healthy human individuals. TCRdb keeps only in-frame clones here, not all; method: immunoSEQ multiplex PCR. The table records around 1,100,000 clones, approximately 77% of them present only once. The sample was memory CD4+ T cells from PBMCs. All receptors derive from a man aged 18 to 30 in good health. Some clones in this sample may be carry-over from other donors' samples. The CDR3 runs from the conserved cysteine through the conserved F or W. Each record gives: D gene, J gene, clone size, V gene, CDR3 DNA, CDR3 protein. D genes are given only for firm matches. Expanded clones get a size class; other rows say once, few or many, or leave the size out.

TRBD1,TRBJ2-2,.,TRBV2,TGTGCCAGCAGTCCCGACAGGGGCAAAAACACCGGGGAGCTGTTTTTT,CASSPDRGKNTGELFF
TRBD2,TRBJ2-7,.,TRBV5-1,TGCGCCAGCAGCTTGGGACTAGCGGTCACCTACGAGCAGTACTTC,CASSLGLAVTYEQYF
TRBD1,TRBJ1-2,.,TRBV7-9,TGTGCCAGCAGCTCTGGACAGGGGGCGCGGGATGGCTACACCTTC,CASSSGQGARDGYTF
.,TRBJ2-7,.,TRBV29-1,TGCAGCGTTGTAGGGACAACCGGTTGGTACGAGCAGTACTTC,CSVVGTTGWYEQYF
TRBD2,TRBJ2-1,.,TRBV5-1,TGCGCCAGCAGCTCGGCCGGGACTACCCTAGAATCTCAGCAGTTCTTC,CASSSAGTTLESQQFF
TRBD2,TRBJ2-3,once,TRBV12-5,TGTGCTACATCTAGCGGGAGGCAGTCAGATACGCAGTATTTT,CATSSGRQSDTQYF
.,TRBJ1-3,.,TRBV6-5,TGTGCCAGCAAGAAACAGGGCGGAAACACCATATATTTT,CASKKQGGNTIYF
.,TRBJ1-5,.,TRBV7-2,TGTGCCAGCAGCTTATCGACGACCCGACAGAGCAATCAGCCCCAGCATTTT,CASSLSTTRQSNQPQHF
.,TRBJ2-3,many,TRBV7-2,TGTGCCAGCAGCTTAGATGGGAACACAGATACGCAGTATTTT,CASSLDGNTDTQYF
TRBD2,TRBJ2-1,.,TRBV19,TGTGCCAGTAGTATAGTTAGAAGCGGGAGGGGGAATGAGCAGTTCTTC,CASSIVRSGRGNEQFF
.,TRBJ2-1,.,TRBV18,TGTGCCAGCTCACCGTGGGGCGGGTCCGACAATGAGCAGTTCTTC,CASSPWGGSDNEQFF
.,TRBJ1-3,.,TRBV5-4,TGTGCCAGCAGCCCCGGACAGCGACAATCTGGAAACACCATATATTTT,CASSPGQRQSGNTIYF
TRBD1,TRBJ2-5,.,TRBV28,TGTGCCAGCGGGACAGCCCAAGAGACCCAGTACTTC,CASGTAQETQYF
.,TRBJ2-1,.,TRBV7-2,TGTGCCAGCAGCGGGTCACTCGCGGGGCTCCAGTTCTTC,CASSGSLAGLQFF
TRBD2,TRBJ2-7,.,TRBV5-1,TGCGCCAGCAGCTTGGTCACTAGCGGGACCTACGAGCAGTACTTC,CASSLVTSGTYEQYF
TRBD1,TRBJ2-5,.,TRBV18,TGTGCCAGCTCACCGTCGAGAGGCAGGGGGCAGTACCAAGAGACCCAGTACTTC,CASSPSRGRGQYQETQYF
.,TRBJ1-2,.,TRBV18,TGTGCCAGCTCACCATCGACCGACAGCCTCTGGCCTTTCAACTATGGCTACACCTTC,CASSPSTDSLWPFNYGYTF
.,TRBJ2-2,.,TRBV10-1,TGCGCCACTCTGGGGTTTGGGGGGAACACCGGGGAGCTGTTTTTT,CATLGFGGNTGELFF
.,TRBJ2-1,.,TRBV7-2,TGTGCCAGCAGCCAGACTAGCTACAATGAGCAGTTCTTC,CASSQTSYNEQFF
TRBD1,TRBJ2-1,few,TRBV5-1,TGCGCCAGCAGTCCGGGGACAGGAGATTACAATGAGCAGTTCTTC,CASSPGTGDYNEQFF
.,TRBJ1-5,.,TRBV4-1,TGCGCCAGCAGCCAAGGGCATAGAGGGGGGAGCAATCAGCCCCAGCATTTT,CASSQGHRGGSNQPQHF
.,TRBJ1-2,.,TRBV11-2,TGTGCCAGCAGCCCCGGTTGGGCAGGGCCCTATGGCTACACCTTC,CASSPGWAGPYGYTF
.,TRBJ1-5,.,TRBV7-2,TGTGCCAGCAGCTTATTAGGGCCGTATAGCAATCAGCCCCAGCATTTT,CASSLLGPYSNQPQHF
.,TRBJ1-3,.,TRBV9,TGTGCCAGCAGCGCCGCAAGCTCTGGAAACACCATATATTTT,CASSAASSGNTIYF
.,TRBJ1-1,.,TRBV18,TGTGCCAGCTCACCAGGGGGTTTGCAGTTGAACACTGAAGCTTTCTTT,CASSPGGLQLNTEAFF
TRBD1,TRBJ1-1,.,TRBV27,TGTGCCAGCAGTCATTCCCGGGACAGGGGGCAAGAAGGCACTGAAGCTTTCTTT,CASSHSRDRGQEGTEAFF
.,TRBJ2-5,.,TRBV2,TGTGCCAGCAGTGGCATCAGTCAAGAGACCCAGTACTTC,CASSGISQETQYF
TRBD1,TRBJ2-7,.,TRBV9,TGTGCCAGCAGCCCCGGACAGGGAAGTCACGAGCAGTACTTC,CASSPGQGSHEQYF
TRBD1,TRBJ2-7,.,TRBV29-1,TGCAGCGTTCTAGGGGGACAGGGGCTGTCCGAGCAGTACTTC,CSVLGGQGLSEQYF
TRBD2,TRBJ2-7,.,TRBV4-2,TGTGCCAGCAGCCCACAGACTAGCGGGGAATACGAGCAGTACTTC,CASSPQTSGEYEQYF
TRBD1,TRBJ2-3,.,TRBV27,TGTGCCAGCAGTCCTGAGACAGGGAGCACAGATACGCAGTATTTT,CASSPETGSTDTQYF
.,TRBJ2-2,.,TRBV5-1,TGCGCCAGCAGCTTGCAGGGTAGGGACACCGGGGAGCTGTTTTTT,CASSLQGRDTGELFF
.,TRBJ2-1,.,TRBV5-4,TGTGCCAGCAGCTTGGTACGGGTCAATGAGCAGTTCTTC,CASSLVRVNEQFF
.,TRBJ1-2,.,TRBV7-9,TGTGCCAGCAGCTTAGCTACTCCTCGGGGTTTCTATGGCTACACCTTC,CASSLATPRGFYGYTF
.,TRBJ1-2,.,TRBV5-1,TGCGCCAGCAGCCTGGACACCCCTAACTATGGCTACACCTTC,CASSLDTPNYGYTF
.,TRBJ2-3,.,TRBV27,TGTGCCAGCAGTTTATCCCTGGACGCTAGCACAGATACGCAGTATTTT,CASSLSLDASTDTQYF
.,TRBJ2-2,once,TRBV28,TGTGCCAGCAGCCCTTTTAGGAAGAACACCGGGGAGCTGTTTTTT,CASSPFRKNTGELFF
.,TRBJ1-5,few,TRBV28,TGTGCCAGCAGTTTCTGGGGTAGCAATCAGCCCCAGCATTTT,CASSFWGSNQPQHF
TRBD1,TRBJ2-1,.,TRBV5-8,TGTGCCAGCAGCTTGGTTAGGACAGGGGCTAGGAGTGAGCAGTTCTTC,CASSLVRTGARSEQFF
.,TRBJ1-2,.,TRBV19,TGTGCCAGTAGTATTCAGGGATTGAACTATGGCTACACCTTC,CASSIQGLNYGYTF
.,TRBJ2-5,.,TRBV6-6,TGTGCCAGCAGTCCCCCGGCCGAGTATTCCCAGTACTTC,CASSPPAEYSQYF
TRBD2,TRBJ2-2,few,TRBV7-9,TGTGCCAGCAGCTCGCTAGCGGCGACCGGGGAGCTGTTTTTT,CASSSLAATGELFF
TRBD2,TRBJ2-3,.,TRBV18,TGTGCCAGCTCACCGGGTACAGCGGGAGCGATAGATACGCAGTATTTT,CASSPGTAGAIDTQYF
.,TRBJ1-1,.,TRBV7-2,TGTGCCAGCAGCTTAAAATCATCAGGGAACACTGAAGCTTTCTTT,CASSLKSSGNTEAFF
.,TRBJ2-7,.,TRBV6-1,TGTGCCAGCAGTGAGGGTTTCTACGAGCAGTACTTC,CASSEGFYEQYF
.,TRBJ2-3,.,TRBV18,TGTGCCAGCTCACCAATCCGTCTAGCTGCGGGCACAGATACGCAGTATTTT,CASSPIRLAAGTDTQYF
.,TRBJ2-2,.,TRBV2,TGTGCCAGCAGTTACGACAGGCCCCCGAACACCGGGGAGCTGTTTTTT,CASSYDRPPNTGELFF
.,TRBJ2-1,.,TRBV30,TGTGCCTGGAGTGGGTGGTTGGGCAATGAGCAGTTCTTC,CAWSGWLGNEQFF
.,TRBJ2-2,.,TRBV19,TGTGCCAGTAGTATAGGCACGAACACCGGGGAGCTGTTTTTT,CASSIGTNTGELFF